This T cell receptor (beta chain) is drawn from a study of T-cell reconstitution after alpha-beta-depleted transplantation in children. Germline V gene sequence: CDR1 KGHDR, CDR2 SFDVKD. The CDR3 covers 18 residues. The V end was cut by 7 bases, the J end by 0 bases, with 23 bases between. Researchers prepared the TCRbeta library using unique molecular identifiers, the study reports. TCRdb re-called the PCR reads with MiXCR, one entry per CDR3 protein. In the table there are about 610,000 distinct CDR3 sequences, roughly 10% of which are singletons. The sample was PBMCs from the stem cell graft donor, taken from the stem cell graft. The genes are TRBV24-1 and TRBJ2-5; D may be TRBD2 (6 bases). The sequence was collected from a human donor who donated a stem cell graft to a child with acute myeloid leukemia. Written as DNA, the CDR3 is TGTGCCACCAGGATAGAAGGTACGGCGGGATCGTACCAAGAGACCCAGTACTTC. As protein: CATRIEGTAGSYQETQYF.